This entry lists 27 T cell receptor beta chains sequenced from one sample in a study of identical twins (dated by TCRdb to the mid-2010s). Libraries were built with 5' RACE. Instrument on record: Illumina HiSeq 2000. TCRdb itself trimmed the public reads at Q25 with fastp, ran MiXCR and retained productive beta chains. One record per CDR3 amino acid sequence lists the most common genes and DNA. This sample has a few hundred thousand distinct CDR3 sequences in its table, and around a tenth of those were observed once. The leading ten clones occupy roughly 3% of the sample. This same sample was also taken into another study, of yellow fever vaccine responses in identical twins.

The specimen sequenced was PBMCs. All receptors come from a woman aged 18-30 years in good health.

This clonotype showed up many times. The chain has TRBV12-3 or TRBV12-4 and TRBJ2-3; 7 nucleotides line up with TRBD2. The CDR3 has 14 residues. The junction had 3 bases not matched to a gene; V was cut back by 5 bases and J by 1 base. This chain's CDR3 is CASSPRGGTDTQYF. The CDR3 DNA reads as TGTGCCAGCAGTCCCCGGGGGGGCACAGATACGCAGTATTTT.

This clonotype was found many times. V and J are TRBV14 and TRBJ2-1, with 9 bases that match TRBD2. V gave up 4 bases and J gave up 9 bases; unmatched junction bases: 10. The CDR3 is 15 residues long. The germline CDR1 and CDR2 sequences are SGHDN and FVKESK. In nucleotides, the CDR3 is TGTGCCAGCAGCCTTTCGGGACTAGCTTCCAGTGAGCAGTTCTTC. Its protein product is CASSLSGLASSEQFF.

Many counts were recorded for this clonotype. V and J are TRBV5-6 and TRBJ2-2, with D uncertain. This CDR3 comprises 13 residues. The germline V gene has CDR1 SGHDT and CDR2 YYEEEE. Trimming removed 0 bases at V and 4 bases at J, with 4 bases between. CDR3 region: CASSLVPTGELFF. DNA for the CDR3: TGTGCCAGCAGCTTGGTACCCACCGGGGAGCTGTTTTTT. Using reference TRBV5-6 and TRBJ2-2 for the parts outside the CDR3, the full variable domain is DAGVTQSPTHLIKTRGQQVTLRCSPKSGHDTVSWYQQALGQGPQFIFQYYEEEERQRGNFPDRFSGHQFPNYSSELNVNALLLGDSALYLCASSLVPTGELFFGEGSRLTVL.

The genes are TRBV5-1 and TRBJ2-3; the D gene could be TRBD1 or TRBD2 (5 bases each). Germline CDR1 and CDR2: SGHRS and YFSETQ. Trimming stripped 0 bases from V and 2 bases from J, with 7 bases between. This CDR3 spans 14 amino acids. CDR3 region: CASSLGDLTDTQYF. As DNA, the CDR3 is TGCGCCAGCAGCTTGGGGGACCTCACAGATACGCAGTATTTT. The full variable domain, completed using reference TRBV5-1 and TRBJ2-3, is KAGVTQTPRYLIKTRGQQVTLSCSPISGHRSVSWYQQTPGQGLQFLFEYFSETQRNKGNFPGRFSGRQFSNSRSEMNVSTLELGDSALYLCASSLGDLTDTQYFGPGTRLTVL.

The table lists this clonotype with a few counts. V gene TRBV5-1 combines with J gene TRBJ1-1; D not resolved. This CDR3 has 14 amino acids. Germline loops: CDR1 SGHRS, CDR2 YFSETQ. V was clipped by 0 bases and J by 1 base, with 7 bases between them. The CDR3 loop reads CASSLGGPNTEAFF. The DNA of the CDR3 is TGCGCCAGCAGCTTGGGGGGTCCGAACACTGAAGCTTTCTTT.

This clonotype was counted only a few times. The CDR3 DNA reads as TGTGCCAGCAGCGCCGCTAGCGGGGGGGCCCGTATGGGAGAGACCCAGTACTTC. Its protein is CASSAASGGARMGETQYF. The chain employs TRBV7-6 and TRBJ2-5; 12 positions agree with TRBD2. V trimming: 5 bases; J trimming: 4 bases; junction bases outside the gene matches: 14. Germline V gives CDR1 SGHVS, CDR2 FNYEAQ. The CDR3 covers 18 residues.

The table lists this clonotype with a few counts. The V and J genes are TRBV7-2 and TRBJ2-6; a weak D match, TRBD2 (7 bases). V gave up 10 bases and J gave up 1 base, with 20 bases separating them. The V gene's germline CDR1 is SGHTA and CDR2 FQGNSA. The CDR3 spans 17 residues. CDR3 sequence: CATGRRGRLSGANVLTF. For the CDR3, the DNA is TGTGCCACAGGAAGGCGGGGGCGTTTATCTGGGGCCAACGTCCTGACTTTC.

This clonotype appeared a few times. V and J are TRBV12-3 or TRBV12-4 and TRBJ2-3; 7 bases line up with TRBD2. CDR3 length: 17 residues. After removal of 3 bases from V and 1 base from J, the junction contained 10 bases not matched to a gene. The CDR3 protein is CASSFRTGGRGTDTQYF. CDR3 DNA sequence: TGTGCCAGCAGTTTTCGGACCGGGGGGAGAGGCACAGATACGCAGTATTTT.

This clonotype came up many times. The CDR3 DNA is TGTGCCAGCAGCCCGGGACAGGGAGCTTTCTTT. Translating it yields CASSPGQGAFF. The chain couples TRBV7-9 to TRBJ1-1; TRBD1 agrees at 9 bases. The V and J ends lost 5 bases and 10 bases, in that order; junction bases with no gene match: 2. This CDR3 is built from 11 residues. Germline V gene lookup returns CDR1 SEHNR and CDR2 FQNEAQ (reference sequence).

The J gene is TRBJ2-1, the V gene TRBV6-2 or TRBV6-3; 11 nucleotides align to TRBD2. V lost 2 bases to trimming and J lost 5 bases; unmatched junction nucleotides: 2. The CDR3 is made up of 15 amino acids. Germline assignment: CDR1 MNHEY and CDR2 SVGEGT. The CDR3 loop is CASSYRGLADNEQFF. The CDR3 region has the DNA TGTGCCAGCAGTTACCGGGGACTAGCGGACAATGAGCAGTTCTTC.

The chain joins TRBV5-1 to TRBJ2-1; D remains unclear. The V end lost 4 bases, the J end lost 10 bases, and 12 bases lay between the germline ends. The CDR3 extends over 12 amino acids. Per germline, CDR1 SGHRS and CDR2 YFSETQ. The DNA of the CDR3 is TGCGCCAGCAGCCCAACCTTGACCGAGCAGTTCTTC. It encodes CASSPTLTEQFF.

The rearrangement links TRBV14 to TRBJ2-5; TRBD1 is a possible D gene (7 bases). V lost 2 bases and J lost 2, with 18 bases in between. Germline CDR1 reads SGHDN; CDR2 reads FVKESK. The CDR3 length is 17 residues. The CDR3 nucleotides are TGTGCCAGCAGCCAACTCGACCCCAGGGGGGATCAAGAGACCCAGTACTTC. Amino acids: CASSQLDPRGDQETQYF.

The chain links TRBV6-5 to TRBJ2-3; 13 nucleotides align to TRBD2. Germline V gene lookup returns CDR1 MNHEY and CDR2 SVGAGI. The CDR3 length is 16 residues. J lost 4 bases, V lost 4 bases, and 5 bases had no gene match. The CDR3, as DNA: TGTGCCAGCAGTTTTAAACTAGCGGGGGGGGCAGATACGCAGTATTTT. It encodes CASSFKLAGGADTQYF.

The J gene is TRBJ2-3, the V gene TRBV11-2; 11 bases are shared with TRBD2. V was pared by 4 bases and J by 2 bases, with 11 bases of the junction left unmatched. The CDR3 consists of 18 residues. CDR1 is SGHAT and CDR2 is FQNNGV in the germline V gene. CDR3: CASSSYPGLAANTDTQYF. Written as DNA, the CDR3 is TGTGCCAGCAGCTCTTACCCGGGACTAGCGGCGAACACAGATACGCAGTATTTT. Looking up the rest from reference TRBV11-2 and TRBJ2-3 gives the full variable domain: EAGVAQSPRYKIIEKRQSVAFWCNPISGHATLYWYQQILGQGPKLLIQFQNNGVVDDSQLPKDRFSAERLKGVDSTLKIQPAKLEDSAVYLCASSSYPGLAANTDTQYFGPGTRLTVL.

The chain has TRBV12-3 or TRBV12-4 and TRBJ2-5; 10 nucleotides match TRBD1. CDR3 size: 15 residues. The trim removed 7 bases at V and 5 bases at J, leaving 10 bases unmatched. The CDR3 loop is CASNFPGQGKETQYF. The CDR3 coding sequence is TGTGCCAGCAACTTTCCGGGACAGGGGAAGGAGACCCAGTACTTC.

The sample holds a few counts of this clonotype. The chain is built from TRBV4-3 and TRBJ2-1; 8 nucleotides align to TRBD2. There are 18 residues in the CDR3. The J segment lost 3 bases and the V segment lost 0 bases, leaving 10 bases of the junction unmatched. Germline V CDR1 and CDR2: LGHNA, YSLEER. CDR3 nucleotides: TGCGCCAGCAGCCAAGATCATGGGAGCGGGAGTGTCTACAATGAGCAGTTCTTC. It encodes CASSQDHGSGSVYNEQFF.

This clonotype was detected a few times. The rearrangement links TRBV9 to TRBJ1-1, with D tentatively TRBD1 (6 bases). The CDR3 covers 15 residues. The V end was cut by 3 bases, the J end by 7 bases, with 19 bases between. Germline V gives CDR1 SGDLS, CDR2 YYNGEE. The CDR3 bases are TGTGCCAGCAGCGCGGACCCGGGAGGGGGAGATGAAGCTTTCTTT. This translates into CASSADPGGGDEAFF.

The chain joins TRBV6-1 to TRBJ2-2; 12 bases line up with TRBD2. This CDR3 is 16 amino acids long. The V gene's germline CDR1 is MNHNS and CDR2 SASEGT. V was pared by 4 bases and J by 7 bases, with 7 bases of the junction left unmatched. The CDR3 is CASSVASGGVIGELFF. CDR3 sequence (DNA): TGTGCCAGCAGTGTCGCTAGCGGGGGGGTTATCGGGGAGCTGTTTTTT.

This clonotype turned up a few times. The chain employs TRBV7-2 and TRBJ1-1, with a weak D call TRBD1 (6 bases). This CDR3 is 16 amino acids long. Trimming took 1 base from V and 2 from J, leaving 14 bases between them. In germline, CDR1 is SGHTA, CDR2 FQGNSA. The CDR3 sequence: CASSLVGQQTNTEAFF. The DNA for the CDR3 is TGTGCCAGCAGCTTAGTCGGACAGCAGACAAACACTGAAGCTTTCTTT.

This clonotype was observed many times. The chain carries TRBV5-1 and TRBJ2-3; D is perhaps TRBD2 (5 bases). Per germline, CDR1 SGHRS and CDR2 YFSETQ. The CDR3 runs to 15 residues. V dropped 0 bases and J dropped 1 base, with 9 bases sitting between them. The CDR3 DNA reads as TGCGCCAGCAGCTTGGAGTGGCGGGGCACAGATACGCAGTATTTT. This sequence encodes CASSLEWRGTDTQYF. Drawing the rest from reference TRBV5-1 and TRBJ2-3, the complete variable domain is KAGVTQTPRYLIKTRGQQVTLSCSPISGHRSVSWYQQTPGQGLQFLFEYFSETQRNKGNFPGRFSGRQFSNSRSEMNVSTLELGDSALYLCASSLEWRGTDTQYFGPGTRLTVL.

The J gene is TRBJ1-1, the V gene TRBV7-8, with D perhaps matching TRBD1 (6 bases). The CDR3 consists of 17 residues. Germline values: CDR1 SGHVS, CDR2 FQNEAQ. Trimming removed 1 base from V and 0 bases from J, with 15 bases in between. The CDR3 coding sequence is TGTGCCAGCAGCTTAGTAGGGGGAGGGGCAATGAACACTGAAGCTTTCTTT. This sequence encodes CASSLVGGGAMNTEAFF.

Ten or more counts support this clonotype. This sequence joins TRBV5-1 and TRBJ1-2; D call uncertain. The CDR3 extends over 15 amino acids. In germline, CDR1 is SGHRS, CDR2 YFSETQ. Trimming pared 4 bases from V and 4 bases from J, leaving 17 bases between. CDR3 nucleotides: TGCGCCAGCAGCCGTGACTCGGACGGCATCTATGGCTACACCTTC. It codes for CASSRDSDGIYGYTF. Based on the CDR3 plus reference TRBV5-1 and TRBJ1-2, the full variable domain is KAGVTQTPRYLIKTRGQQVTLSCSPISGHRSVSWYQQTPGQGLQFLFEYFSETQRNKGNFPGRFSGRQFSNSRSEMNVSTLELGDSALYLCASSRDSDGIYGYTFGSGTRLTVV.

This clonotype appeared a few times. V usage is TRBV11-2 and J usage is TRBJ2-5; TRBD2 agrees at 7 bases. CDR1 and CDR2 from the germline V gene are SGHAT and FQNNGV. With V trimmed by 2 bases and J by 2 bases, 8 bases remained unmatched. The CDR3 is 16 amino acids. The CDR3, as DNA: TGTGCCAGCAGCTTAAACATGGGCGGGGGACAAGAGACCCAGTACTTC. Translating gives CASSLNMGGGQETQYF.

CDR3 bases: TGTGCCACCGCCCAGGGGGGCCAAGAGACCCAGTACTTC. It is translated as CATAQGGQETQYF. The chain carries TRBV6-1 and TRBJ2-5; D might be TRBD1 (7 bases). The CDR3 has 13 amino acids. Germline CDR1 MNHNS, CDR2 SASEGT. Trimming removed 10 bases from V and 1 base from J, with 13 bases in between.

The rearrangement joins TRBV4-3 to TRBJ1-6; D ambiguous. Deletions cut 0 bases from V and 8 bases from J, with 5 bases between. Germline values: CDR1 LGHNA, CDR2 YSLEER. The CDR3 is 13 residues long. CDR3 in DNA: TGCGCCAGCAGCCAAGAAGAGTATTCACCCCTCCACTTT. It translates to CASSQEEYSPLHF.

This clonotype was detected many times. The chain links TRBV2 to TRBJ2-5; tentatively, D is TRBD1 (6 bases). The CDR3 totals 15 residues. The germline CDR1 and CDR2 sequences are SNHLY and FYNNEI. V lost 8 bases, J lost 0 bases, and 16 bases lay in between. Here the CDR3 reads CASADDRDNQETQYF. CDR3 bases: TGTGCCAGCGCTGATGACCGGGACAACCAAGAGACCCAGTACTTC.

The chain is built from TRBV7-8 and TRBJ2-5; 11 nucleotides match TRBD2. The V gene's germline CDR1 is SGHVS and CDR2 FQNEAQ. The V and J ends lost 7 bases and 4 bases, in that order; junction bases with no gene match: 8. The CDR3 consists of 15 residues. Here the CDR3 DNA reads TGTGCCAGCACCTATAGCGGGGGGGCGTCAGAGACCCAGTACTTC. Protein: CASTYSGGASETQYF. The full variable domain, completed using reference TRBV7-8 and TRBJ2-5, is GAGVSQSPRYKVAKRGQDVALRCDPISGHVSLFWYQQALGQGPEFLTYFQNEAQLDKSGLPSDRFFAERPEGSVSTLKIQRTQQEDSAVYLCASTYSGGASETQYFGPGTRLLVL.